The 28 T cell receptor beta chains reported below all come from one sample, sequenced in a study of OX40 agonist ivuxolimab in advanced cancers. Some clones are missing from TCRdb's copy, which holds only in-frame ones; the method was immunoSEQ multiplex PCR. The data contain over 80,000 clones, 70% to 90% of them singletons. Here the sequenced sample was CD4+ or CD8+ T cells sorted from blood, taken in a trial of the OX40 agonist ivuxolimab. The receptors come from an adult with an advanced solid tumor such as melanoma, head and neck, liver or kidney cancer.

This chain links TRBV2 with TRBJ2-7, with D unresolved. Germline lookup yields CDR1 SNHLY and CDR2 FYNNEI. V was trimmed by 4 bases and J by 5 bases, leaving 12 bases between them. This CDR3 is built from 13 residues. CDR3 protein: CASSVKGFDEQYF. CDR3 in DNA: TGTGCCAGCAGTGTAAAGGGTTTCGACGAGCAGTACTTC.

This clone was observed once. The V gene is TRBV11-2, the J gene TRBJ2-2; D may be TRBD2 (5 bases). Between the trimmed V and J ends, which lost 4 bases and 5 bases, there was a span of 14 bases. The V gene's germline CDR1 is SGHAT and CDR2 FQNNGV. This CDR3 comprises 15 residues. CDR3: CASSYPGLATGELFF. CDR3 DNA: TGTGCCAGCAGCTACCCCGGGCTAGCAACCGGGGAGCTGTTTTTT.

This chain connects TRBV4-1 to TRBJ1-1; TRBD1 is a possible D gene (5 bases). Germline CDR1 MGHRA, CDR2 YSYEKL. V lost 5 bases and J lost 1, with 11 bases in between. The CDR3 is 14 amino acids. The CDR3 is CASSTGTANTEAFF. The CDR3 nucleotides read TGCGCCAGCAGCACCGGGACGGCGAACACTGAAGCTTTCTTT.

V is TRBV7-2 and J is TRBJ2-3; 7 bases fit TRBD1. V trimming: 5 bases; J trimming: 1 base; junction bases outside the gene matches: 9. The CDR3 runs 16 residues. The germline V gene has CDR1 SGHTA and CDR2 FQGNSA. The CDR3 DNA is TGTGCCAGCAGCAACCGACAGGGCCTCCGCACAGATACGCAGTATTTT. Translated: CASSNRQGLRTDTQYF.

V gene TRBV11-3 combines with J gene TRBJ2-3; TRBD2 agrees at 9 bases. Germline assignment: CDR1 SGHNT and CDR2 YENEEA. After removal of 10 bases from V and 2 bases from J, the junction contained 7 bases not matched to a gene. The CDR3 totals 14 residues. CDR3 residues: CATQGGRATDTQYF. The CDR3 DNA sequence: TGTGCCACCCAAGGCGGGAGGGCCACAGATACGCAGTATTTT. Filled out from reference TRBV11-3 and TRBJ2-3, the complete variable domain reads EAGVVQSPRYKIIEKKQPVAFWCNPISGHNTLYWYLQNLGQGPELLIRYENEEAVDDSQLPKDRFSAERLKGVDSTLKIQPAELGDSAVYLCATQGGRATDTQYFGPGTRLTVL.

CDR3: CASSEAGTGSYGYTF. The CDR3 region has the DNA TGTGCCAGCAGTGAAGCCGGGACAGGGTCCTATGGCTACACCTTC. This rearrangement joins TRBV25-1 to TRBJ1-2; 9 positions agree with TRBD1. The trim removed 2 bases at V and 4 bases at J, leaving 5 bases unmatched. This CDR3 has 15 residues. CDR1 and CDR2 (germline): MGHDK, SYGVNS.

V is TRBV19 and J is TRBJ2-3; D unclear. The CDR3 has 17 amino acids. Trimming cost V 5 bases and J 1 base, with 19 bases left between them. Germline assignment: CDR1 LNHDA and CDR2 SQIVND (reference sequence). Written as DNA, the CDR3 is TGTGCCAGTAGTGTCCCCCCAGGTCGACCTGGCACAGATACGCAGTATTTT. As protein: CASSVPPGRPGTDTQYF.

The genes are TRBV27 and TRBJ2-7, with a weak D call TRBD2 (5 bases). V gave up 5 bases and J gave up 0 bases, with 11 bases separating them. The CDR3 has 14 residues. Germline CDR1 reads MNHEY; CDR2 reads SMNVEV (reference sequence). The chain's CDR3 is CASSRSGYSYEQYV. DNA for the CDR3: TGTGCCAGCAGTCGAAGCGGTTACTCCTACGAGCAGTACGTC.

The V gene is TRBV7-9, the J gene TRBJ2-2; D uncertain. This CDR3 comprises 14 residues. In germline, CDR1 is SEHNR, CDR2 FQNEAQ (reference sequence). V was trimmed by 1 base and J by 1 base, leaving 4 bases between them. The CDR3 bases are TGTGCCAGCAGCTTAGAGGGGAACACCGGGGAGCTGTTTTTT. Its protein is CASSLEGNTGELFF. Full variable domain (remainder filled in from reference TRBV7-9 and TRBJ2-2): DTGVSQNPRHKITKRGQNVTFRCDPISEHNRLYWYRQTLGQGPEFLTYFQNEAQLEKSRLLSDRFSAERPKGSFSTLEIQRTEQGDSAMYLCASSLEGNTGELFFGEGSRLTVL.

The chain couples TRBV5-4 to TRBJ2-1; D is ambiguous. The germline gives CDR1 SGHNT, CDR2 YYREEE (reference sequence). V lost 1 base and J 8 bases, leaving 10 bases between the germline ends. The CDR3 has 13 residues. CDR3 region: CASSLSRAYEQFF. For the CDR3, the DNA is TGTGCCAGCAGCTTGAGTAGGGCCTATGAGCAGTTCTTC.

The rearrangement links TRBV27 to TRBJ2-1; D may be TRBD1 (5 bases). V was trimmed by 7 bases and J by 0 bases, leaving 13 bases between them. The CDR3 covers 15 residues. Germline CDR1 and CDR2: MNHEY and SMNVEV (reference sequence). The CDR3 is CASTQGQSSYNEQFF. The CDR3 DNA sequence: TGTGCCAGCACGCAGGGCCAAAGCTCCTACAATGAGCAGTTCTTC.

V and J are TRBV28 and TRBJ1-2, with TRBD1 identical over 10 bases. Germline trimming cut 7 bases from V and 5 bases from J; bases unmatched to any gene: 7. This CDR3 contains 14 residues. From germline, CDR1 is MDHEN and CDR2 SYDVKM. The chain's CDR3 is CASKPGQGPYGYTF. The CDR3 DNA reads TGTGCCAGCAAACCGGGACAGGGGCCTTATGGCTACACCTTC.

This clone was detected a few times. This sequence joins TRBV2 and TRBJ2-1; the match to TRBD2 covers 9 bases. J lost 10 bases, V lost 2 bases, and 6 bases had no gene match. The CDR3 has 14 amino acids. Germline lookup yields CDR1 SNHLY and CDR2 FYNNEI. The CDR3: CASSELAGSEEQFF. The CDR3 nucleotides read TGTGCCAGCAGTGAACTAGCGGGGTCGGAAGAGCAGTTCTTC. The full variable domain, rest sourced from reference TRBV2 and TRBJ2-1, is EPEVTQTPSHQVTQMGQEVILRCVPISNHLYFYWYRQILGQKVEFLVSFYNNEISEKSEIFDDQFSVERPDGSNFTLKIRSTKLEDSAMYFCASSELAGSEEQFFGPGTRLTVL.

The chain joins TRBV5-4 to TRBJ1-5; TRBD1 might be the D (6 bases). Per germline, CDR1 SGHNT and CDR2 YYREEE (reference sequence). The CDR3 loop spans 14 amino acids. V was trimmed by 5 bases and J by 4 bases, leaving 13 bases between them. CDR3 loop: CASSSEGGNQPQHF. The DNA of the CDR3 is TGTGCCAGCAGTTCCGAAGGGGGGAATCAGCCCCAGCATTTT.

The chain combines TRBV7-9 with TRBJ2-1; TRBD1 is a possible D gene (5 bases). This CDR3 spans 15 amino acids. V shed 4 bases and J shed 4 bases, with 14 bases lying between them. From germline, CDR1 is SEHNR and CDR2 FQNEAQ (reference sequence). The DNA for the CDR3 is TGTGCCAGCAGCTCCCAGGGCTCAATATACAATGAGCAGTTCTTC. Translated: CASSSQGSIYNEQFF.

The chain recombines TRBV2 with TRBJ2-7; 8 bases are shared with TRBD1. V shed 5 bases and J 3 bases; nucleotides not matched to a gene: 6. The CDR3 contains 14 residues. CDR1 is SNHLY, CDR2 FYNNEI, per germline. The CDR3, as DNA: TGTGCCAGCAGTAATGCGGGACAGGTCTACGAGCAGTACTTC. Translating gives CASSNAGQVYEQYF.

V usage is TRBV5-1 and J usage is TRBJ2-1; 7 positions match TRBD2. The CDR3 is 15 amino acids. Germline V gene lookup returns CDR1 SGHRS and CDR2 YFSETQ. V gave up 4 bases and J gave up 5 bases; unmatched junction bases: 9. The CDR3 loop reads CASSVGGKLDNEQFF. The CDR3 nucleotides read TGCGCCAGCAGCGTCGGGGGGAAATTGGACAATGAGCAGTTCTTC.

The V and J genes are TRBV5-8 and TRBJ1-5, with 7 nucleotides matching TRBD1. Germline assignment: CDR1 SGHTS and CDR2 YDEGEE. The CDR3 loop spans 15 amino acids. The V gene end was trimmed by 4 bases and the J gene end by 3 bases; junction bases not matched to a gene: 7. This CDR3 reads CASSRDRGPNQPQHF. The CDR3 DNA sequence: TGTGCCAGCAGCCGGGACAGAGGCCCCAATCAGCCCCAGCATTTT.

The chain couples TRBV6-5 to TRBJ1-1; TRBD1 agrees at 10 bases. V trimming: 5 bases; J trimming: 4 bases; junction bases outside the gene matches: 4. This CDR3 contains 14 residues. Germline V gives CDR1 MNHEY, CDR2 SVGAGI. The CDR3 sequence: CASSIGQGGTEAFF. In nucleotides, the CDR3 is TGTGCCAGCAGTATAGGACAGGGGGGCACTGAAGCTTTCTTT.

The chain carries TRBV9 and TRBJ2-3; D uncertain. The V gene lost 0 bases and the J gene lost 11 bases, with 7 bases spanning the gap. Germline values: CDR1 SGDLS, CDR2 YYNGEE. This CDR3 region has 11 residues. CDR3 sequence (DNA): TGTGCCAGCAGCGTAGGGCAGCGGCAGTATTTT. Residues: CASSVGQRQYF.

The chain recombines TRBV11-2 with TRBJ2-3; D remains unclear. There are 13 residues in the CDR3. CDR1 and CDR2 from the germline V gene are SGHAT and FQNNGV. Trimming took off 1 base at V and 4 bases at J, with 6 bases between the two ends. CDR3 bases: TGTGCCAGCAGCTTAGGGCTTTCAGATACGCAGTATTTT. Its protein is CASSLGLSDTQYF.

The genes are TRBV7-6 and TRBJ2-1; 8 nucleotides match TRBD2. The CDR3 sequence is 16 residues long. Germline V gene data show CDR1 as SGHVS and CDR2 as FNYEAQ. The J segment lost 6 bases and the V segment lost 5 bases, leaving 12 bases of the junction unmatched. CDR3: CASSPPGGLIGNEQFF. The CDR3 DNA reads as TGTGCCAGCAGCCCCCCGGGAGGGCTAATTGGCAATGAGCAGTTCTTC.

The chain is built from TRBV2 and TRBJ1-5, with 10 bases fitting TRBD1. Germline trimming cut 6 bases from V and 2 bases from J; bases unmatched to any gene: 1. CDR3 length: 14 amino acids. Germline V gene sequence: CDR1 SNHLY, CDR2 FYNNEI. CDR3 sequence: CASRGTGGNQPQHF. The CDR3 DNA reads as TGTGCCAGCAGGGGGACAGGGGGCAATCAGCCCCAGCATTTT.

V gene TRBV5-6 combines with J gene TRBJ2-5; TRBD1 or TRBD2 may be the D gene (5 bases each). This CDR3 has 13 residues. Germline V gene sequence: CDR1 SGHDT, CDR2 YYEEEE. Trimming stripped 4 bases from V and 5 bases from J, with 12 bases between. The CDR3 DNA reads TGTGCCAGCAGCAAAGGGACCAGGGAGACCCAGTACTTC. Translated: CASSKGTRETQYF.

This clone has a single count. The genes are TRBV7-9 and TRBJ2-4, with TRBD1 identical over 9 bases. The CDR3 is made up of 16 amino acids. V lost 1 base and J lost 3; bases outside the gene matches: 4. Germline V CDR1 and CDR2: SEHNR, FQNEAQ (reference sequence). The CDR3 spells CASSLGGQGGKNIQYF. The CDR3 DNA is TGTGCCAGCAGCTTAGGGGGACAGGGAGGCAAAAACATTCAGTACTTC.

This clone was detected a few times. The chain combines TRBV5-1 with TRBJ1-1; D is undetermined. Trimming removed 2 bases from V and 0 bases from J, with 5 bases in between. The CDR3 is made up of 13 amino acids. CDR1 and CDR2 from the germline V gene are SGHRS and YFSETQ. The CDR3 DNA sequence: TGCGCCAGCAGCTTCTCGATGAACACTGAAGCTTTCTTT. It translates to CASSFSMNTEAFF.

The V and J genes are TRBV27 and TRBJ2-1, with D perhaps assigned TRBD1 or TRBD2 (5 bases each). This CDR3 contains 18 residues. The V gene lost 2 bases and the J gene lost 5 bases, with 22 bases spanning the gap. CDR1 is MNHEY and CDR2 is SMNVEV in the germline V gene (reference sequence). The CDR3 region has the DNA TGTGCCAGCAGTTTAGGGCAGGGCTACCCCCAAGCGGACAATGAGCAGTTCTTC. This codes for CASSLGQGYPQADNEQFF.

The chain recombines TRBV7-3 with TRBJ2-1; the D call may be TRBD1 or TRBD2 (5 bases each). Germline V CDR1 and CDR2: SGHTA, FQGTGA. The CDR3 totals 14 residues. V lost 3 bases to trimming and J lost 5 bases, with 11 bases between them. The CDR3 DNA sequence: TGTGCCAGCAGCTTTGGGGACCCACACAATGAGCAGTTCTTC. This gives the protein CASSFGDPHNEQFF.